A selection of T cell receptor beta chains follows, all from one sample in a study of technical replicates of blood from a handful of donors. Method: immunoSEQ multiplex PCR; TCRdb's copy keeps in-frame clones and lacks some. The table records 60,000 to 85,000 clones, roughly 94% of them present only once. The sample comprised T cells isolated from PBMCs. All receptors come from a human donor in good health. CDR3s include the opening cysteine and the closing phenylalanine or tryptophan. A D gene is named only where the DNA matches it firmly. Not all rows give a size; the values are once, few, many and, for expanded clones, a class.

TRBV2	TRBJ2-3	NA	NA	CASKIAETDTQYF	TGTGCCAGCAAGATAGCGGAAACAGATACGCAGTATTTT
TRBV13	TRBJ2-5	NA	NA	CASSLGLGRAGRETQYF	TGTGCCAGCAGCTTAGGCCTCGGCAGGGCCGGGCGAGAGACCCAGTACTTC
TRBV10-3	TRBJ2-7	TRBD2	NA	CATGLAGFYEQYF	TGTGCCACGGGACTAGCGGGGTTCTACGAGCAGTACTTC
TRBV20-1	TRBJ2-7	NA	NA	CSALEAYEQYF	TGCAGTGCTCTTGAGGCCTACGAGCAGTACTTC
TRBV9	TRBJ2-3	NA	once	CASSEQGLADTQYF	TGTGCCAGCAGCGAACAGGGTTTAGCAGATACGCAGTATTTT
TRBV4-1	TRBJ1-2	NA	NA	CASSPTGSNYGYTF	TGCGCCAGCAGCCCGACAGGATCAAACTATGGCTACACCTTC
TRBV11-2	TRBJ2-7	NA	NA	CASSFRPRDSYEQYF	TGTGCCAGCAGCTTTCGACCCAGGGACTCCTACGAGCAGTACTTC
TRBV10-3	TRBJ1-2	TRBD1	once	CAISESGQGGYTF	TGTGCCATCAGTGAGTCTGGACAGGGGGGCTACACCTTC
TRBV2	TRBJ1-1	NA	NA	CASSVLLNPLEAFF	TGTGCCAGCAGTGTACTGCTTAACCCCCTTGAAGCTTTCTTT
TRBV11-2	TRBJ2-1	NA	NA	CASSSPEGGRYNEQFF	TGTGCCAGCAGCTCCCCTGAGGGCGGTAGGTACAATGAGCAGTTCTTC
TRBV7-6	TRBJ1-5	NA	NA	CASSRENQPQHF	TGTGCCAGCAGCCGAGAGAATCAGCCCCAGCATTTT
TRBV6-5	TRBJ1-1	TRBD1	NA	CASSYFTGVPNTEAFF	TGTGCCAGCAGTTATTTTACAGGGGTCCCCAACACTGAAGCTTTCTTT
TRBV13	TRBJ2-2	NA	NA	CASSQSRIWARELFF	TGTGCCAGCAGCCAGTCCAGGATTTGGGCCCGGGAGCTGTTTTTT
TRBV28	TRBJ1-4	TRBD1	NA	CASSTTGTLTNEKLFF	TGTGCCAGCAGTACGACAGGGACTCTAACTAATGAAAAACTGTTTTTT
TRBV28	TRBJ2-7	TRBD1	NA	CASSLPTGTGLHEQYF	TGTGCCAGCAGTTTGCCTACCGGGACAGGGCTCCACGAGCAGTACTTC
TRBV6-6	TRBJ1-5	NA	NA	CASSSLAGATNQPQHF	TGTGCCAGCAGTTCCCTGGCAGGGGCGACCAATCAGCCCCAGCATTTT
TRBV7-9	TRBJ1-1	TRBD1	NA	CASQGEWNTEAFF	TGTGCCAGTCAGGGGGAATGGAACACTGAAGCTTTCTTT
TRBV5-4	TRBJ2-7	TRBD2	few	CASSSGLAGTYEQYF	TGTGCCAGCAGTTCCGGACTAGCGGGAACCTACGAGCAGTACTTC
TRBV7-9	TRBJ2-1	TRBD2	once	CASSFNPGLDHEQFF	TGTGCCAGCAGCTTCAATCCGGGACTAGACCATGAGCAGTTCTTC
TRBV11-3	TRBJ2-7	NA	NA	CASSPEVYEQYF	TGTGCCAGCAGCCCTGAGGTCTACGAGCAGTACTTC
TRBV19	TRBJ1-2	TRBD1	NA	CASSSPGQGILYGYTF	TGTGCCAGTAGTAGCCCGGGACAGGGAATTCTCTATGGCTACACCTTC
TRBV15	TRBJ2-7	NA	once	CATSRGTVGEQTYEQYF	TGTGCCACCAGCAGAGGGACAGTTGGGGAGCAAACCTACGAGCAGTACTTC
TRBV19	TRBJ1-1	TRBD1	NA	CASRRGQAQNTEAFF	TGTGCCAGTAGGCGGGGACAGGCTCAGAACACTGAAGCTTTCTTT
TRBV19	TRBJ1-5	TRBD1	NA	CASRTGPGGPNQPQHF	TGTGCCAGTAGAACAGGGCCAGGGGGACCCAATCAGCCCCAGCATTTT
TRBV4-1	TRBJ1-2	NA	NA	CASSQVGASHGYTF	TGCGCCAGCAGCCAAGTGGGGGCTAGTCACGGCTACACCTTC
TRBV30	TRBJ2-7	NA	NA	CAWSLANTYEQYF	TGTGCCTGGAGTCTAGCGAACACCTACGAGCAGTACTTC
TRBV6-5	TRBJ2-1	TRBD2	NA	CASSRAGGGNEQFF	TGTGCCAGCAGTAGAGCGGGAGGAGGCAATGAGCAGTTCTTC
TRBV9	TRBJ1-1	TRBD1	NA	CASSEGQGGLTDTEAFF	TGTGCCAGCAGCGAAGGGCAGGGGGGATTAACGGACACTGAAGCTTTCTTT
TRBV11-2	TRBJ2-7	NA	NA	CASSFRTASSYEQYF	TGTGCCAGCAGCTTTAGGACTGCCTCCTCCTACGAGCAGTACTTC
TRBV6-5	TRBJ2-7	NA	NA	CASSLGGGTREQYF	TGTGCCAGCAGTTTGGGCGGCGGGACTCGCGAGCAGTACTTC
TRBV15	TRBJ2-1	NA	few	CATSRGALFYNEQFF	TGTGCCACCAGCAGAGGAGCTCTTTTCTACAATGAGCAGTTCTTC
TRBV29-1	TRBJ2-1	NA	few	CSVKLNGREYEQFF	TGCAGCGTTAAATTGAACGGGAGAGAATATGAGCAGTTCTTC
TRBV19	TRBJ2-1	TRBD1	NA	CASSMRQGEQFF	TGTGCCAGTAGTATGAGACAGGGCGAGCAGTTCTTC
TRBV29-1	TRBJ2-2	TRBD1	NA	CSVITGGTGELFF	TGCAGCGTTATAACAGGGGGAACCGGGGAGCTGTTTTTT
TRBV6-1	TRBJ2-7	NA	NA	CASSEAVSSYEQYF	TGTGCCAGCAGTGAAGCGGTTAGCTCCTACGAGCAGTACTTC